This T cell receptor beta chain originates from a study of shared clonotypes between healthy human individuals. Trimming shortened V by 0 bases and J by 4 bases, and 5 bases separated the two germline ends. Germline values: CDR1 SGHRS, CDR2 YFSETQ. This CDR3 comprises 13 residues. This clone has more than one count but fewer than ten. Different DNA sequences within this sample yield the same CDR3. The split of CD4+ cells yielded CD45RA+ naive and CD45RA-negative memory subsets. Method: immunoSEQ multiplex PCR; TCRdb's copy keeps in-frame clones and lacks some. The data contain under 750,000 clones, about two thirds of them singletons.

This TCR derives from a woman under 40 in good health. Sequencing was done on a sample of memory CD4+ T cells sorted from blood. Subset here: CD45RA-negative fraction. V is TRBV5-1 and J is TRBJ1-5; no firm D call. The CDR3: CASSLGPNQPQHF. Here the CDR3 DNA reads TGCGCCAGCAGCTTGGGCCCTAATCAGCCCCAGCATTTT.